This entry lists 5 T cell receptor beta chains sequenced from one sample in a study of shared clonotypes between healthy human individuals. This table comes from immunoSEQ multiplex PCR, and its TCRdb copy is limited to in-frame clones, with some not included. The table records some 2.4 million clones, approximately 93% of them present only once. The sample taken for sequencing was naive CD4+ T cells from PBMCs. Subset given: CD45RA+ positively selected. These receptors all stem from a man between 18 and 35 years old in good health. Some clones in this sample may be carry-over from other donors' samples.

With respect to this clone: Within the sample, other DNA sequences also encode this same CDR3. The chain uses TRBV2 and TRBJ2-3; either TRBD1 or TRBD2 may supply D (6 bases each). CDR1 is SNHLY and CDR2 is FYNNEI in the germline V gene. CDR3 length: 15 residues. The germline V and J ends were trimmed by 3 bases and 1 base, with 11 bases remaining between them. CDR3 protein: CASSDSGGGTDTQYF. The CDR3 coding sequence is TGTGCCAGCAGTGATTCCGGGGGCGGCACAGATACGCAGTATTTT.

This clone was seen a few times. V usage is TRBV6-1 and J usage is TRBJ1-2; possible D gene TRBD1, 6 bases. The CDR3 sequence is 14 residues long. The germline gives CDR1 MNHNS, CDR2 SASEGT. V shed 5 bases and J shed 4 bases, with 14 bases lying between them. The CDR3 spells CASSPQGPLYGYTF. The CDR3 region has the DNA TGTGCCAGCAGTCCACAGGGCCCCCTCTATGGCTACACCTTC.

The V gene is TRBV28, the J gene TRBJ2-7; D possibly corresponds to TRBD1 (5 bases). Germline V gives CDR1 MDHEN, CDR2 SYDVKM. The CDR3 has 13 amino acids. V lost 8 bases to trimming and J lost 3 bases, with 14 bases between them. The CDR3 protein is CASLSRGGYEQYF. DNA for the CDR3: TGTGCCAGCTTATCTAGGGGCGGCTACGAGCAGTACTTC.

The chain carries TRBV12-5 and TRBJ2-3; D is unresolved. Between the trimmed V and J ends, which lost 7 bases and 1 base, there was a span of 6 bases. Germline V gives CDR1 LGHNT, CDR2 FRNRAP. The CDR3 is made up of 12 amino acids. The CDR3 region has the DNA TGTGCTAGTGCGGGCGGCACAGATACGCAGTATTTT. This encodes CASAGGTDTQYF.

The rearrangement uses TRBV6-5 and TRBJ1-3, with D tentatively TRBD1 (6 bases). CDR1 MNHEY and CDR2 SVGAGI come from the germline V gene. This CDR3 has 16 amino acids. V was trimmed by 0 bases and J by 0 bases, leaving 9 bases between them. DNA of the CDR3: TGTGCCAGCAGTTACTCGGGGGGCGCCTCTGGAAACACCATATATTTT. It encodes CASSYSGGASGNTIYF.